This note documents a single T cell receptor beta chain sequence. The antigen remains undetermined. This sample is part of a study of monozygotic twins with inflammatory bowel disease. Study-level findings and limits: The sharing of clonotypes with others was lower in IBD patients than in healthy twins, especially with disease activity.

Without any T cell sorting, total RNA was isolated from whole blood. The authors ran two nested PCRs of around 15 and 9 cycles on TCRalpha and TCRbeta cDNA. For each CDR3 protein, TCRdb gives one entry from its re-call of the 5' RACE reads, without DNA. This repertoire includes 400,000 or so distinct CDR3 sequences. The sample comprised blood. This clonotype was obtained from a human donor with ulcerative colitis or Crohn's disease, or a healthy co-twin of an affected twin (not recorded which).

This CDR3 reads CASSLSANTEAFF. The chain employs TRBV5-1 and TRBJ1-1. The CDR3 is made up of 13 amino acids. The germline CDR1 and CDR2 sequences are SGHRS and YFSETQ. The complete variable domain, with remaining parts taken from reference TRBV5-1 and TRBJ1-1, reads KAGVTQTPRYLIKTRGQQVTLSCSPISGHRSVSWYQQTPGQGLQFLFEYFSETQRNKGNFPGRFSGRQFSNSRSEMNVSTLELGDSALYLCASSLSANTEAFFGQGTRLTVV.